This T cell receptor (beta chain) derives from a study of neoadjuvant anti-PD-1 for oral cavity cancer. At the level of the study: Most patients had three to four biweekly doses of 3 mg/kg nivolumab before resection.

Germline V gene sequence: CDR1 ENHRY, CDR2 SYGVKD. Trimming took 8 bases from V and 15 from J, leaving 23 bases between them. There are 13 residues in the CDR3. Using immunoSEQ multiplex PCR, the repertoire was profiled, and TCRdb retains in-frame clones only, with some absent. The sample yields 15,000 or so clones, roughly 69% seen once. The J gene is TRBJ2-1, the V gene TRBV10-3; D uncertain. The TCR originated in a person between 40 and 79 years old with oral cavity squamous cell carcinoma. Sequencing was performed on PBMCs, taken before nivolumab (anti-PD-1) treatment. The CDR3 DNA sequence: TGTGCCATCTCTCTGGACCCCGGCGCGGTAAGGTTCTTC. Residues: CAISLDPGAVRFF.